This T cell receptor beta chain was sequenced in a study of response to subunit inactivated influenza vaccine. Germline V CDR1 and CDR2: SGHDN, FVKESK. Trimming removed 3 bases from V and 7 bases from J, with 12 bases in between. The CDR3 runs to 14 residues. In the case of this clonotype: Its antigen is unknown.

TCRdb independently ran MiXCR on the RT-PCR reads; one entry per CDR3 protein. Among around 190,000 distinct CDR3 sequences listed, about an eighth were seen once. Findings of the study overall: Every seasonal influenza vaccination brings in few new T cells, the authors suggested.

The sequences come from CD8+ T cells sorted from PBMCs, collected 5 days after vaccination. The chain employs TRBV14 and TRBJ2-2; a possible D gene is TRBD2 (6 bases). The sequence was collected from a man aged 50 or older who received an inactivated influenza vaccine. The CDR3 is CASSQAGTGGELFF. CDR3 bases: TGTGCCAGCAGCCAGGCGGGAACAGGCGGGGAGCTGTTTTTT. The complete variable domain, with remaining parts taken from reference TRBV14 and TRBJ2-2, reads EAGVTQFPSHSVIEKGQTVTLRCDPISGHDNLYWYRRVMGKEIKFLLHFVKESKQDESGMPNNRFLAERTGGTYSTLKVQPAELEDSGVYFCASSQAGTGGELFFGEGSRLTVL.